Included here is one T cell receptor beta chain sequence, with context. Its antigen is undetermined. The CDR3 runs to 15 residues. V trimming: 3 bases; J trimming: 3 bases; junction bases outside the gene matches: 3. Germline lookup yields CDR1 LNHDA and CDR2 SQIVND (reference sequence). Produced via immunoSEQ multiplex PCR; TCRdb's table is partial and in-frame only. The data show roughly 79,000 clones, roughly 90% seen once. These data come from a study of OX40 agonist ivuxolimab in advanced cancers. Study-level points and caveats: On average, CD8+ T cells had more expanded clones than CD4+.

Systemic immunosuppression or autoimmune disease history was grounds to exclude patients. The source material was CD4+ or CD8+ T cells sorted from blood, sampled in a trial of the OX40 agonist ivuxolimab. The V and J genes are TRBV19 and TRBJ2-1, with TRBD2 identical over 9 bases. The TCR originated in an adult with an advanced solid tumor such as melanoma, head and neck, liver or kidney cancer. The CDR3 DNA is TGTGCCAGTAGTATGATAGCGGGAGACTACAATGAGCAGTTCTTC. Amino acid sequence: CASSMIAGDYNEQFF.